One and the same sample provided the 16 T cell receptor beta chains below, sequenced in a study of T cells in Graves' hyperthyroidism and ophthalmopathy. From RNA transcripts, TCR beta CDR3 regions were amplified. HTBI primers were used for first-round RT-PCR of the TCR CDR3. TCRdb reanalysed the multiplex PCR reads using MiXCR and keeps one entry per CDR3 protein. The sample consists of a few hundred thousand distinct CDR3 sequences, 18% of them appearing once. The specimen was blood. The source is a man aged 18 to 29 with Graves' ophthalmopathy.

This clonotype was observed a few times. The chain joins TRBV20-1 to TRBJ1-6, with a possible D match to TRBD1 (5 bases). CDR3 size: 13 residues. Germline V gene sequence: CDR1 DFQATT, CDR2 SNEGSKA (reference sequence). V gave up 8 bases and J gave up 8 bases, with 16 bases separating them. CDR3: CSNNRQLDSPLHF. CDR3 in DNA: TGCAGTAATAACAGGCAGCTCGATTCACCCCTCCACTTT.

This clonotype has just a few counts. This CDR3 is CASGRGELFF. The CDR3 nucleotides read TGTGCCAGCGGAAGGGGGGAGCTGTTTTTT. V and J are TRBV6-1 and TRBJ2-2; no reliable D call. Deletions cut 8 bases from V and 8 bases from J, with 6 bases between. Looked up from germline, CDR1 is MNHNS and CDR2 is SASEGT. The CDR3 runs 10 residues.

The chain uses TRBV4-1 and TRBJ2-7; no clear D gene. CDR1 MGHRA and CDR2 YSYEKL come from the germline V gene. The CDR3 loop spans 14 amino acids. V lost 0 bases and J 4 bases, leaving 10 bases between the germline ends. DNA for the CDR3: TGCGCCAGCAGCCAAGAGATAGGTCGGTACGAGCAGTACTTC. Translating gives CASSQEIGRYEQYF.

At least ten counts were recorded for this clonotype. The chain combines TRBV2 with TRBJ2-4; the D gene is possibly TRBD2 (5 bases). The germline CDR1 and CDR2 sequences are SNHLY and FYNNEI. The CDR3 runs to 15 residues. Trimming pared 4 bases from V and 5 bases from J, leaving 15 bases between. The CDR3 region has the DNA TGTGCCAGCAGTGCCTCGTTAGCCGGGGAAAACATTCAGTACTTC. This codes for CASSASLAGENIQYF.

There are a few counts of this clonotype. The chain is built from TRBV10-3 and TRBJ1-1; a possible D gene is TRBD1 (6 bases). V shed 10 bases and J shed 2 bases, with 14 bases lying between them. The CDR3 extends over 13 amino acids. Germline CDR1 reads ENHRY; CDR2 reads SYGVKD. The CDR3 here is CATQNRENTEAFF. The CDR3 DNA reads TGTGCCACCCAAAACAGGGAAAACACTGAAGCTTTCTTT.

This clonotype was seen ten or more times. The V call is TRBV18, the J call TRBJ1-2, with D tentatively TRBD1 (5 bases). The CDR3 has 16 amino acids. V lost 2 bases and J lost 6, with 19 bases in between. The germline V gene has CDR1 KGHSH and CDR2 LQKENI. For the CDR3, the DNA is TGTGCCAGCTCACCATATCGGACACGGGAAGGAGATGGCTACACCTTC. It codes for CASSPYRTREGDGYTF.

A few counts support this clonotype. This chain joins TRBV4-1 and TRBJ1-5, with D unclear. Germline-derived CDR1 and CDR2 are MGHRA and YSYEKL. The V end was cut by 3 bases, the J end by 0 bases, with 12 bases between. CDR3 size: 16 residues. In DNA form, the CDR3 reads TGCGCCAGCAGCCAGGAGGGTGGTTATAGCAATCAGCCCCAGCATTTT. It yields the protein CASSQEGGYSNQPQHF.

This clonotype has ten or more counts. The CDR3 nucleotides read TGCGCCAGCAGCCCGAGGGGCTATACAGTATCTTGGCGGGATGAGCAGTTCTTC. Amino acid sequence: CASSPRGYTVSWRDEQFF. This chain connects TRBV5-1 to TRBJ2-1; TRBD1 or TRBD2 may be the D gene (5 bases each). V was clipped by 4 bases and J by 8 bases, with 28 bases between them. Germline CDR1 reads SGHRS; CDR2 reads YFSETQ. The CDR3 runs to 18 residues.

The sample holds many counts of this clonotype. J is TRBJ2-7 and V is TRBV29-1; D perhaps matches TRBD2 (5 bases). The CDR3 runs 12 residues. Germline V gene data show CDR1 as SQVTM and CDR2 as ANQGSEA. V lost 4 bases, J lost 0 bases, and 7 bases lay in between. CDR3 nucleotides: TGCAGCGTTGGACTATACTCCTACGAGCAGTACTTC. The encoded protein is CSVGLYSYEQYF.

This clonotype was seen at least ten times. This chain links TRBV6-1 with TRBJ2-5, with 8 bases lining up with TRBD1. Germline V gives CDR1 MNHNS, CDR2 SASEGT. The CDR3 length is 14 residues. J lost 5 bases, V lost 2 bases, and 4 bases had no gene match. This CDR3 reads CASSEPGGGETQYF. The CDR3 nucleotides are TGTGCCAGCAGTGAACCAGGGGGCGGTGAGACCCAGTACTTC.

V gene TRBV13 combines with J gene TRBJ2-2; possibly TRBD1 for D (5 bases). Germline loops: CDR1 PRHDT, CDR2 FYEKMQ (reference sequence). Trimming stripped 0 bases from V and 4 bases from J, with 9 bases between. The CDR3 consists of 15 residues. CDR3 loop: CASSLGDTRTGELFF. The CDR3, as DNA: TGTGCCAGCAGCTTAGGGGACACCCGCACCGGGGAGCTGTTTTTT.

This clonotype was seen more than once but under ten times. The J gene is TRBJ1-1, the V gene TRBV15; D gene unclear. The CDR3 runs 14 residues. V was pared by 0 bases and J by 5 bases, with 10 bases between. The germline V gene encodes CDR1 LNHNV and CDR2 YYDKDF (reference sequence). CDR3 residues: CATSRDLEGTEAFF. CDR3 sequence (DNA): TGTGCCACCAGCAGAGATCTCGAGGGAACTGAAGCTTTCTTT.

This clonotype was detected a few times. The rearrangement uses TRBV29-1 and TRBJ1-2, with D hard to call. The V and J ends lost 5 bases and 3 bases respectively, with 16 bases between them. The CDR3 runs 14 residues. Germline CDR1 is SQVTM and CDR2 is ANQGSEA. In nucleotides, the CDR3 is TGCAGCGTTATAGGCGCACCAACGCACTATGGCTACACCTTC. Amino acids: CSVIGAPTHYGYTF.

This clonotype was detected only a few times. This sequence joins TRBV12-3 or TRBV12-4 and TRBJ2-1; 13 bases are a match to TRBD2. The CDR3 covers 14 residues. V shed 8 bases and J 5 bases; nucleotides not matched to a gene: 3. The CDR3 DNA is TGTGCCAGCCGGACTAGCGGGGGAAACAATGAGCAGTTCTTC. This sequence encodes CASRTSGGNNEQFF.

V is TRBV11-1 and J is TRBJ2-3; D is uncertain. Trimming stripped 3 bases from V and 2 bases from J, with 9 bases between. Germline CDR1 is SGHAT and CDR2 is FQDESV (reference sequence). The CDR3 runs to 14 residues. The CDR3 nucleotides read TGTGCCAGCAGCTTGGTACAGCACACAGATACGCAGTATTTT. It is translated as CASSLVQHTDTQYF.

This clonotype has a handful of counts. The CDR3: CASSYNRAVYGYTF. DNA of the CDR3: TGTGCCAGCAGTTACAACAGGGCGGTCTATGGCTACACCTTC. The J gene is TRBJ1-2, the V gene TRBV6-6; D is possibly TRBD1 (6 bases). Trimming took 2 bases from V and 4 from J, leaving 11 bases between them. The CDR3 runs to 14 residues. Germline values: CDR1 MNHNY, CDR2 SVGAGI (reference sequence).